This TCR beta chain was sequenced during a study of early T cells in non-severe SARS-CoV-2 infection. Study at large: The study sequenced bulk RNA from unsorted whole blood, with chains unpaired.

By sample fraction, this clonotype is medium-sized. Unique molecular identifiers were attached to individual cDNA molecules. TCRdb reanalysed the 5' RACE reads using MiXCR and keeps one entry per CDR3 protein. The sample yields under 20,000 distinct CDR3 sequences, less than 6.5% seen once. Trimming removed 5 bases at V and 7 bases at J, with 18 bases between. The CDR3 has 15 amino acids. CDR1 MNHEY and CDR2 SMNVEV come from the germline V gene (reference sequence). This chain connects TRBV27 to TRBJ2-1; D is perhaps TRBD1 or TRBD2 (5 bases each). The specimen comprised whole blood, sampled at baseline. This sequence was found in an adult who was a healthcare worker with PCR-confirmed SARS-CoV-2 infection or an uninfected control (not recorded which). CDR3 residues: CASSRGAGSVNEQFF. The CDR3 DNA follows: TGTGCCAGCAGTCGAGGGGCAGGGTCAGTGAATGAGCAGTTCTTC.